This T cell receptor beta chain derives from a study of CD8+ T cells in alopecia areata (dated 2018 in TCRdb). For context, the study as a whole: Treated patients were enrolled in an open-label pilot trial of oral tofacitinib, 5 to 10 mg twice daily, for moderate-to-severe alopecia areata. Scalp clonality was compared across normal scalp (n=4), patchy alopecia areata scalp (n=8), and alopecia totalis/universalis scalp (n=8). The study used high-throughput TCRbeta sequencing to examine T cell clonal expansion in alopecia areata, in both the C3H/HeJ mouse model and human patients. For the treated patients, the SALT score, which quantifies what percentage of scalp surface area is affected, served as the measure of disease severity. TCRbeta CDR3 regions were amplified by immunoSEQ multiplex PCR with 35 Vbeta forward and 13 Jbeta reverse primers. Biopsies were taken from tofacitinib-treated patients at baseline and again at 4 and 24 weeks into treatment, and several of those patients also had a later scalp biopsy. Patients stayed on tofacitinib for 6 to 18 months and then had 6 months of follow-up off drug so that delayed response and recurrence could be assessed. Human TCRbeta sequencing covered scalp tissue and sorted CD4+ and CD8+ peripheral blood T cells from patchy and totalis/universalis alopecia areata patients and healthy controls. RNA was extracted with the PAXgene miRNA kit for fixed scalp, the miRNeasy kit for PBMCs, and the RNeasy kit for mouse skin. What the study reported, not specific to this receptor: Compared with mice, TCR sequences shared between patients were less clear, possibly partly because of HLA diversity across the patient population. During tofacitinib treatment, many expanded lesional clones remained in scalp and blood, and this persistence may partly explain relapse after treatment is stopped. Scalp TCR repertoire analysis is complicated because resident alphabeta T cells in normal human skin are also sequenced, whereas mouse skin is dominated by gammadelta T cells. Because the treated cohort was small and included a single nonresponder, larger studies are needed to assess links between baseline CD8+ expansion and response. Tofacitinib significantly decreased scalp clonality and the number of expanded CD8+ clones among the top 100 scalp clones. Compared with normal scalp, lesional scalp, particularly in alopecia totalis/universalis, had higher clonality and more expanded CD8+ clones, which suggests antigenic drive.

In the case of this clone: Which antigen it targets is not known. No clone much larger than this one lies a single base away; base qualities are absent.

The V end gives up 6 bases and the J end 1 base, leaving 7 bases in the junction not matched to a gene. The germline V gene sets CDR1 to SGHTA and CDR2 to FQGNSA. Including cysteine and phenylalanine, the CDR3 has 15 amino acids. Only the CDR3 region is kept as DNA, spanning 45 bases read in frame from base 1. The method behind the library was the immunoSEQ multiplex PCR assay. RNA was extracted from all samples and reverse transcribed into cDNA, which served as template for TCR sequencing. SuperScript III was used to make first-strand cDNA, primed with a 2:1 mix of oligo-dT and random hexamers. A synthetic immune receptor repertoire was used to gauge amplification bias, and whatever bias remained was removed computationally. The study's own analysis went as follows. After raw reads were preprocessed to remove errors, the CDR3 was defined following IMGT conventions as running from the conserved cysteine to phenylalanine. Clonality was calculated as 1 minus Shannon entropy normalized by log2 of the number of productive unique TCRs. Whether each scalp clone was CD4 or CD8 was inferred by checking scalp TCRbeta sequences against the CD4 and CD8 repertoires from sorted blood. TCRdb retrieved this table from immuneACCESS and kept in-frame rearrangements only. Not all clones are present; in checked studies, unresolved V genes account for under half, and no reason is known for the remainder. V, J and clone size derive from that table, while D and trimming were established from the DNA sequence. The sample table shows 110,000 to 150,000 clones, and nearly 55% are seen once. The ten largest make up 15% of the sample.

This specimen's time point label, per the study, means: around 28 days on oral tofacitinib. The treatment or condition tag for this specimen amounts to: oral pan-JAK inhibitor, 5-10 mg twice daily. Peripheral blood and lesional scalp punch biopsies were obtained from patients with alopecia areata. PBMCs were separated by density centrifugation and stained for CD3, CD4 and CD8, after which CD4+ and CD8+ T cells were sorted on a FACSAria. The TCR originated in a human donor with alopecia areata. This sample comprised CD8+ T cells sorted from blood, obtained at week 4, from a patient treated with tofacitinib. The chain employs TRBV7-2 and TRBJ2-5, and 8 bases in between align with TRBD1. The CDR3 protein: CASSRRDRTQETQYF. The DNA sequence follows: TGTGCCAGCAGTAGGCGGGACAGGACCCAAGAGACCCAGTACTTC.